This passage covers 22 T cell receptor beta chains from one sample sequenced in a study of early T cells in non-severe SARS-CoV-2 infection. Each CDR3 protein is one row after TCRdb ran MiXCR on the 5' RACE reads. The sample includes around 57,000 distinct CDR3 sequences, approximately 6.1% of them seen just once. Sequences were derived from whole blood, sampled at baseline. These receptors were taken from an adult who was a healthcare worker with PCR-confirmed SARS-CoV-2 infection or an uninfected control (not recorded which).

This chain connects TRBV25-1 to TRBJ2-4; perhaps D is TRBD1 or TRBD2 (5 bases each). The V gene lost 6 bases and the J gene lost 12 bases, with 12 bases spanning the gap. This CDR3 is built from 11 residues. CDR1 and CDR2 (germline): MGHDK, SYGVNS. The DNA for the CDR3 is TGTGCCAGCAGCGGCCGGGGCGGTCAGTACTTC. As protein: CASSGRGGQYF. Full variable domain (remainder filled in from reference TRBV25-1 and TRBJ2-4): EADIYQTPRYLVIGTGKKITLECSQTMGHDKMYWYQQDPGMELHLIHYSYGVNSTEKGDLSSESTVSRIRTEHFPLTLESARPSHTSQYLCASSGRGGQYFGAGTRLSVL.

This clonotype appeared many times. The chain is built from TRBV20-1 and TRBJ2-3, with unresolved D. Trimming pared 6 bases from V and 4 bases from J, leaving 8 bases between. The CDR3 runs to 11 residues. The V gene's germline CDR1 is DFQATT and CDR2 SNEGSKA (reference sequence). Here the CDR3 reads CSAQVADTQYF. CDR3 DNA sequence: TGCAGTGCCCAGGTCGCAGATACGCAGTATTTT.

This clonotype has at least ten counts. The J gene is TRBJ1-5, the V gene TRBV7-2, with 7 bases that match TRBD1. The CDR3 extends over 15 amino acids. After removal of 3 bases from V and 4 bases from J, the junction contained 6 bases not matched to a gene. Germline lookup yields CDR1 SGHTA and CDR2 FQGNSA. CDR3 amino acids: CASSLPGGRNQPQHF. The CDR3 DNA is TGTGCCAGCAGCTTGCCAGGGGGAAGGAATCAGCCCCAGCATTTT.

The gene calls are TRBV6-5 and TRBJ2-7, with TRBD1 matching 9 bases. Per germline, CDR1 MNHEY and CDR2 SVGAGI. The CDR3 has 18 residues. Germline trimming cut 5 bases from V and 2 bases from J; bases unmatched to any gene: 16. CDR3 loop: CASSTEDCGQGIAYEQYF. DNA of the CDR3: TGTGCCAGCAGTACCGAAGACTGTGGACAGGGGATTGCCTACGAGCAGTACTTC.

This clonotype was observed at least ten times. The chain couples TRBV7-2 to TRBJ1-5; 8 bases line up with TRBD1. This CDR3 is 16 amino acids long. V shed 3 bases and J 1 base; nucleotides not matched to a gene: 5. CDR1 and CDR2 from the germline V gene are SGHTA and FQGNSA. The CDR3 is CASSFRWDRSNQPQHF. DNA for the CDR3: TGTGCCAGCAGCTTTAGATGGGACAGGAGCAATCAGCCCCAGCATTTT.

There are many counts of this clonotype. This chain joins TRBV24-1 and TRBJ2-1; TRBD2 aligns across 12 bases. CDR1 and CDR2 (germline): KGHDR, SFDVKD. This CDR3 comprises 16 residues. V lost 4 bases, J lost 4 bases, and 4 bases stayed unmatched. CDR3 sequence reads: CATSEPTSGRYNEQFF. The CDR3 nucleotides read TGTGCCACCAGTGAACCGACTAGCGGGAGATACAATGAGCAGTTCTTC.

The J gene is TRBJ2-7, the V gene TRBV10-3, with D possibly being TRBD2 (5 bases). The V and J ends lost 3 bases and 8 bases respectively, with 14 bases between them. Per the germline V gene, CDR1 is ENHRY and CDR2 is SYGVKD. CDR3 length: 13 residues. Here the CDR3 reads CAISEGGETQQYF. CDR3 nucleotides: TGTGCCATCAGTGAAGGAGGCGAAACCCAGCAGTACTTC.

V gene TRBV6-5 combines with J gene TRBJ2-7, with 13 positions matching TRBD2. V lost 6 bases, J lost 5 bases, and 10 bases stayed unmatched. The CDR3 is made up of 16 amino acids. From germline, CDR1 is MNHEY and CDR2 SVGAGI. The CDR3 sequence is CASRRTSGSPLDEQYF. The CDR3 DNA sequence: TGTGCCAGCAGGCGGACTAGCGGGAGTCCCCTAGACGAGCAGTACTTC.

This clonotype was found many times. The gene calls are TRBV28 and TRBJ1-6, with TRBD1 matching over 10 bases. CDR3 length: 19 residues. From germline, CDR1 is MDHEN and CDR2 SYDVKM. V trimming: 6 bases; J trimming: 9 bases; junction bases outside the gene matches: 20. This chain's CDR3 is CASSPAGGTGEHWGSPLHF. CDR3 nucleotides: TGTGCCAGCAGCCCCGCTGGGGGGACAGGGGAGCACTGGGGTTCACCCCTCCACTTT.

This clonotype was seen at least ten times. This chain uses TRBV6-2 or TRBV6-3 with TRBJ2-1; D perhaps matches TRBD2 (5 bases). V was cut by 0 bases and J by 8 bases, with 17 bases left in between. CDR3 size: 16 residues. Germline loops: CDR1 MNHEY, CDR2 SVGEGT. This CDR3 is CASSYSLADLSDEQFF. The DNA for the CDR3 is TGTGCCAGCAGTTACTCTCTAGCAGACCTTTCGGATGAGCAGTTCTTC.

Many counts were recorded for this clonotype. The genes are TRBV19 and TRBJ2-2, with D unclear. CDR3 length equals 14 residues. With 7 bases removed from V and 2 bases from J, the gap between germline ends came to 11 bases. Germline values: CDR1 LNHDA, CDR2 SQIVND (reference sequence). CDR3 bases: TGTGCCAGTACCCAGCCGCCTAACACCGGGGAGCTGTTTTTT. Translating gives CASTQPPNTGELFF.

There are many counts of this clonotype. The chain joins TRBV19 to TRBJ2-4, with 11 positions matching TRBD2. The germline gives CDR1 LNHDA, CDR2 SQIVND (reference sequence). This CDR3 has 16 amino acids. The V and J ends lost 8 bases and 2 bases, in that order; junction bases with no gene match: 8. CDR3 nucleotide sequence: TGTGCCAGTGTGAGCGGGACTAGCGGCTCCAAAAACATTCAGTACTTC. Protein: CASVSGTSGSKNIQYF.

This clonotype was seen a few times. This sequence joins TRBV7-6 and TRBJ2-2; no clear D. CDR1 SGHVS and CDR2 FNYEAQ come from the germline V gene. CDR3 length: 12 residues. V shed 1 base and J shed 6 bases, with 3 bases lying between them. The CDR3 here is CASSLVPGELFF. CDR3 nucleotide sequence: TGTGCCAGCAGCTTAGTGCCCGGGGAGCTGTTTTTT.

This clonotype was recorded a few times. The chain links TRBV5-1 to TRBJ1-2, with D unclear. CDR1 and CDR2 (germline): SGHRS, YFSETQ. V lost 4 bases and J lost 4, with 14 bases in between. This CDR3 is built from 14 residues. CDR3 bases: TGCGCCAGCAGCGGCCGGACCGGCGGCTATGGCTACACCTTC. It translates to CASSGRTGGYGYTF.

This clonotype has at least ten counts. The chain employs TRBV5-1 and TRBJ1-4; D gene ambiguous. Germline values: CDR1 SGHRS, CDR2 YFSETQ. Trimming stripped 1 base from V and 5 bases from J, with 9 bases between. The CDR3 is made up of 14 amino acids. CDR3 loop: CASSLLGMNEKLFF. The CDR3 DNA is TGCGCCAGCAGCTTGCTAGGGATGAATGAAAAACTGTTTTTT.

This clonotype was counted ten times or more. This sequence joins TRBV7-6 and TRBJ2-1; TRBD2 matches at 12 bases. CDR1 is SGHVS and CDR2 is FNYEAQ in the germline V gene. This CDR3 is built from 16 residues. Germline trimming cut 7 bases from V and 6 bases from J; bases unmatched to any gene: 10. The CDR3 coding sequence is TGTGCCAGCACCAGACTAGCGGGAGTAGGAAGCAATGAGCAGTTCTTC. It yields the protein CASTRLAGVGSNEQFF.

Regarding this clonotype: A junction end diverges from the germline sequence, so it may reflect a read error. This chain uses TRBV20-1 with TRBJ1-6, with 10 nucleotides matching TRBD1. This CDR3 spans 16 amino acids. Germline-derived CDR1 and CDR2 are DFQATT and SNEGSKA (reference sequence). The CDR3 DNA reads TGCAGTGCTCGTACCACCGGGACAGGGGCCGATTCATCCCTCCACTTT. This gives the protein CSARTTGTGADSSLHF.

The chain uses TRBV20-1 and TRBJ2-1; the D gene is possibly TRBD2 (6 bases). Germline loops: CDR1 DFQATT, CDR2 SNEGSKA (reference sequence). CDR3 length equals 14 residues. Trimming stripped 6 bases from V and 3 bases from J, with 15 bases between. The CDR3 region has the DNA TGCAGTGCCCGTTGGAGGGGCGTCTACAATGAGCAGTTCTTC. This sequence encodes CSARWRGVYNEQFF.

This clonotype was seen at least ten times. The chain couples TRBV20-1 to TRBJ2-1, with 15 bases matching TRBD2. J was trimmed by 5 bases and V by 6 bases; bases with no gene match: 11. This CDR3 is 17 amino acids long. In germline, CDR1 is DFQATT, CDR2 SNEGSKA (reference sequence). CDR3 sequence reads: CSAPGLAGGLGHNEQFF. In nucleotides, the CDR3 is TGCAGTGCACCCGGACTAGCGGGAGGGCTCGGCCACAATGAGCAGTTCTTC.

This clonotype showed up just a few times. The genes are TRBV6-6 and TRBJ1-1; D might be TRBD1 (6 bases). The CDR3 runs 12 residues. V lost 7 bases, J lost 7 bases, and 13 bases lay in between. Germline loops: CDR1 MNHNY, CDR2 SVGAGI (reference sequence). Written as DNA, the CDR3 is TGTGCCAGCAACTCTGGACAGCTTGAAGCTTTCTTT. As protein: CASNSGQLEAFF.

This chain links TRBV29-1 with TRBJ2-7; maybe TRBD1 (6 bases). V shed 7 bases and J shed 1 base, with 17 bases lying between them. This CDR3 region has 14 residues. Germline CDR1 reads SQVTM; CDR2 reads ANQGSEA. This CDR3 is CSATYLTGSYEQYF. The CDR3 coding sequence is TGCAGCGCCACGTACTTGACAGGTTCCTACGAGCAGTACTTC.

This clonotype was observed many times. The chain links TRBV5-8 to TRBJ2-3, with TRBD1 matching 10 bases. The CDR3 totals 19 residues. From germline, CDR1 is SGHTS and CDR2 YDEGEE. V was clipped by 4 bases and J by 2 bases; unmatched bases: 16. Here the CDR3 DNA reads TGTGCCAGCAGCGTCTCCGGGACAGGGGTTCTGGTGGTCACAGATACGCAGTATTTT. Protein product: CASSVSGTGVLVVTDTQYF.